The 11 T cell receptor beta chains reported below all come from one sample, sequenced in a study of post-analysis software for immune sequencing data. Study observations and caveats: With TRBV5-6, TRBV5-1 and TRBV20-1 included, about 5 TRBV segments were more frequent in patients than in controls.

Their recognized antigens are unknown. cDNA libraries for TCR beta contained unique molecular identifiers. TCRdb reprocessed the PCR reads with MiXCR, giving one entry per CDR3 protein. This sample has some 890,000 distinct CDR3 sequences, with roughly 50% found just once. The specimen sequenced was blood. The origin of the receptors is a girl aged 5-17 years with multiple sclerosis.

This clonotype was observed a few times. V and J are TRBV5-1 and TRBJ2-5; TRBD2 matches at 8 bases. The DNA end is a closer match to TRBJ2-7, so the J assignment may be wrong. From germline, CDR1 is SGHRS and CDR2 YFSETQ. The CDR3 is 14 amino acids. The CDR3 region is CASSTGTSFYEQYF. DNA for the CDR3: TGCGCCAGCAGCACCGGGACTAGTTTCTACGAGCAGTACTTC.

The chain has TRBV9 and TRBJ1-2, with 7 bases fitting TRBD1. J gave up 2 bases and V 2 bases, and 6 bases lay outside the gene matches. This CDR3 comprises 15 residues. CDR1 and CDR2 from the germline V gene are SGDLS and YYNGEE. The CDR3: CASSVGGQQNYGYTF. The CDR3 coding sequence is TGTGCCAGCAGCGTTGGGGGACAGCAAAACTATGGCTACACCTTC.

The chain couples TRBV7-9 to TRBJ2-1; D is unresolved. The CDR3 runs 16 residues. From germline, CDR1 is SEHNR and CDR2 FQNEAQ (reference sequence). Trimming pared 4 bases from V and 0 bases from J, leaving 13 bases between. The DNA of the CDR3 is TGTGCCAGCAGCTCCATCAGGTCACTCTCCTACAATGAGCAGTTCTTC. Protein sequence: CASSSIRSLSYNEQFF.

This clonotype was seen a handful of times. The DNA for the CDR3 is TGCAGTGCGTGGGGGCTAGCGAACGAGCAGTACTTC. Translation gives CSAWGLANEQYF. The chain uses TRBV20-1 and TRBJ2-5, with D perhaps given as TRBD1 or TRBD2 (6 bases each). The J call may not be correct, given that the DNA end is closer to TRBJ2-7. Germline-derived CDR1 and CDR2 are DFQATT and SNEGSKA (reference sequence). The CDR3 has 12 amino acids.

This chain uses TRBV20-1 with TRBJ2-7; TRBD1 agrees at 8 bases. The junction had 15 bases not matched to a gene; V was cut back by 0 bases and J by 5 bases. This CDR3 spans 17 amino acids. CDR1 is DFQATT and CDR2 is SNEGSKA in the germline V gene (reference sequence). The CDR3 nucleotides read TGCAGTGCTAGAGATAGCCAGGGGGCTTTTTTTCGGGACGAGCAGTACTTC. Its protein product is CSARDSQGAFFRDEQYF.

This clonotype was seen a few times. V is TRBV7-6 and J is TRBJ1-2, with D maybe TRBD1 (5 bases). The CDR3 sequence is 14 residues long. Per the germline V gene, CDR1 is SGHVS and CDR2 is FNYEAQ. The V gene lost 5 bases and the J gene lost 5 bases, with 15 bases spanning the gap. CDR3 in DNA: TGTGCCAGCAGCCCATCCGCCGAGGGGTATGGCTACACCTTC. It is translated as CASSPSAEGYGYTF.

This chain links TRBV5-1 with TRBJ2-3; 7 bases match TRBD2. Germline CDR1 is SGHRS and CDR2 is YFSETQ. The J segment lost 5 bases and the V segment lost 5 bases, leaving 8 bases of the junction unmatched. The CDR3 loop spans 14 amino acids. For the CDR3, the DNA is TGCGCCAGCAGTCCTGCCAGGGAGGGAGATACGCAGTATTTT. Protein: CASSPAREGDTQYF. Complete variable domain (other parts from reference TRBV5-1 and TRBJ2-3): KAGVTQTPRYLIKTRGQQVTLSCSPISGHRSVSWYQQTPGQGLQFLFEYFSETQRNKGNFPGRFSGRQFSNSRSEMNVSTLELGDSALYLCASSPAREGDTQYFGPGTRLTVL.

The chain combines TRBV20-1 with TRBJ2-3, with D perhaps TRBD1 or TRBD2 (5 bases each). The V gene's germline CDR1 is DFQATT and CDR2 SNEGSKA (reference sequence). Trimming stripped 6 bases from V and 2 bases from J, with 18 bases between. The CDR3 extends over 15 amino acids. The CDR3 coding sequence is TGCAGTGCCTGTCAGGGACCCCCCTCCACAGATACGCAGTATTTT. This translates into CSACQGPPSTDTQYF.

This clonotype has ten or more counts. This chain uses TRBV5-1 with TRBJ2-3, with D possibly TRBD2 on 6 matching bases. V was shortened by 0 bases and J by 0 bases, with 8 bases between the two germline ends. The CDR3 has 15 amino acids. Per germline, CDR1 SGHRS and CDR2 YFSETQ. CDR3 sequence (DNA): TGCGCCAGCAGCTTGGTTGGGGGGAGCACAGATACGCAGTATTTT. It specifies CASSLVGGSTDTQYF.

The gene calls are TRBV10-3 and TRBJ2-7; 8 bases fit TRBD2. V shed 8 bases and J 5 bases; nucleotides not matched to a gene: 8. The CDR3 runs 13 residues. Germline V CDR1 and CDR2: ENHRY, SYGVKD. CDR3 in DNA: TGTGCCATCGGGGTAGCGGGGCAGGACGAGCAGTACTTC. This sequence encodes CAIGVAGQDEQYF.

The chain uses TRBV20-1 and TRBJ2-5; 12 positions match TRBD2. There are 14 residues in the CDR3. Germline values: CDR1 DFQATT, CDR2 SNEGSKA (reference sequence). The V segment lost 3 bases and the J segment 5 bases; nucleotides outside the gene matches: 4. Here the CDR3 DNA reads TGCAGTGCTAGGCAGACTAGCGGGAGCGAGACCCAGTACTTC. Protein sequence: CSARQTSGSETQYF.